What follows are 14 T cell receptor beta chains derived from one specimen sequenced in a study of cytomegalovirus exposure and HLA in healthy donors. The PCR employed 60 Vbeta primers together with 13 Jbeta primers. Assay: immunoSEQ multiplex PCR; the TCRdb copy retains only in-frame clones and omits some. Of around 99,000 clones detected, around 77% appear once; the ten largest clones hold more than 4%. Input material: PBMCs. The receptors were gathered from a male donor in good health and CMV-seronegative.

The rearrangement uses TRBV27 and TRBJ2-2; unclear D gene. The CDR3 sequence is 14 residues long. Trimming shortened V by 6 bases and J by 4 bases, and 12 bases separated the two germline ends. In germline, CDR1 is MNHEY, CDR2 SMNVEV (reference sequence). CDR3 in amino acids: CASSPFLGTGELFF. The CDR3, as DNA: TGTGCCAGCAGCCCTTTCCTAGGCACCGGGGAGCTGTTTTTT.

The count of this clone is one. This chain joins TRBV10-1 and TRBJ2-3; 10 bases align to TRBD1. CDR3 length: 16 amino acids. Germline V gives CDR1 WNHNN, CDR2 SYGVQD (reference sequence). The ends lost 0 bases at V and 4 bases at J; junction bases unmatched: 4. The CDR3 sequence is CASSESGQGSADTQYF. The CDR3 coding sequence is TGCGCCAGCAGTGAGTCGGGACAGGGGTCCGCAGATACGCAGTATTTT.

The gene calls are TRBV2 and TRBJ2-5, with D perhaps matching TRBD1 (6 bases). Germline V gives CDR1 SNHLY, CDR2 FYNNEI. The V and J ends lost 7 bases and 4 bases respectively, with 19 bases between them. The CDR3 has 15 amino acids. CDR3 in DNA: TGTGCCAGCACCACTGGGACACGCCCGGGAGAGACCCAGTACTTC. Translation: CASTTGTRPGETQYF.

The J gene is TRBJ2-7, the V gene TRBV6-1, with D possibly being TRBD1 (5 bases). Trimming removed 4 bases from V and 1 base from J, with 8 bases in between. Per germline, CDR1 MNHNS and CDR2 SASEGT. The CDR3 contains 13 residues. CDR3 sequence: CASSGQGSYEQYF. CDR3 in DNA: TGTGCCAGCAGTGGGCAGGGATCCTACGAGCAGTACTTC.

The V and J genes are TRBV18 and TRBJ2-1; 7 bases fit TRBD2. The CDR3 is 18 residues long. The ends lost 0 bases at V and 2 bases at J; junction bases unmatched: 10. The germline gives CDR1 KGHSH, CDR2 LQKENI. CDR3 DNA sequence: TGTGCCAGCTCACCACCGTTCCGCCTAGCGGTGGCCTACAATGAGCAGTTCTTC. This gives the protein CASSPPFRLAVAYNEQFF.

The chain recombines TRBV6-1 with TRBJ2-7, with unresolved D. V lost 0 bases, J lost 6 bases, and 9 bases lay in between. The length of the CDR3 is 13 residues. The germline gives CDR1 MNHNS, CDR2 SASEGT. In DNA, the CDR3 is TGTGCCAGCAGTGAAGCGAGGAACGCCGAGCAGTACTTC. It codes for CASSEARNAEQYF.

J is TRBJ2-1 and V is TRBV5-4, with 14 bases aligning to TRBD2. The ends lost 4 bases at V and 12 bases at J; junction bases unmatched: 9. CDR3 size: 15 residues. Germline V CDR1 and CDR2: SGHNT, YYREEE (reference sequence). CDR3 in amino acids: CASSQTSGRAAGQFF. The CDR3 bases are TGTGCCAGCAGCCAGACTAGCGGGAGGGCAGCGGGGCAGTTCTTC.

V usage is TRBV5-4 and J usage is TRBJ2-7; weak D call: TRBD2 (5 bases). The germline V gene has CDR1 SGHNT and CDR2 YYREEE (reference sequence). Trimming pared 3 bases from V and 6 bases from J, leaving 10 bases between. The CDR3 spans 12 residues. The CDR3 loop reads CASSSDFAEQYF. The CDR3 bases are TGTGCCAGCAGCTCGGACTTTGCCGAGCAGTACTTC.

The chain links TRBV29-1 to TRBJ2-1, with TRBD2 matching 9 bases. Unmatched junction bases numbered 11, after V lost 1 base and J lost 10 bases. The CDR3 consists of 15 residues. Germline loops: CDR1 SQVTM, CDR2 ANQGSEA. CDR3 residues: CSVEVRLAGNGEQFF. The CDR3 DNA sequence: TGCAGCGTTGAAGTGAGGCTAGCGGGAAACGGGGAGCAGTTCTTC.

This clone was seen more than once but under ten times. The rearrangement links TRBV29-1 to TRBJ2-7, with TRBD1 as a possible D gene (6 bases). Trimming removed 4 bases from V and 0 bases from J, with 13 bases in between. CDR3 size: 14 residues. Germline CDR1 reads SQVTM; CDR2 reads ANQGSEA. CDR3 in amino acids: CSVAGGTLSYEQYF. DNA for the CDR3: TGCAGCGTTGCGGGTGGGACACTCTCCTACGAGCAGTACTTC.

Only a few counts were recorded for this clone. The V and J genes are TRBV5-1 and TRBJ1-4, with D tentatively TRBD1 (6 bases). V was shortened by 1 base and J by 3 bases, with 16 bases between the two germline ends. The CDR3 has 17 amino acids. Germline V lookup: CDR1 SGHRS, CDR2 YFSETQ. The CDR3 sequence is CASSLRSQGLSNEKLFF. CDR3 nucleotide sequence: TGCGCCAGCAGCTTGAGGTCACAGGGTTTGTCTAATGAAAAACTGTTTTTT.

This sequence joins TRBV4-1 and TRBJ2-1, with 8 bases aligning to TRBD2. V dropped 1 base and J dropped 0; count of bases not matched to a gene: 5. CDR3 size: 17 residues. CDR1 MGHRA and CDR2 YSYEKL come from the germline V gene. The CDR3 bases are TGCGCCAGCAGCCAAGGAGAGCTAGCGGGCTCCTACAATGAGCAGTTCTTC. Encoded protein: CASSQGELAGSYNEQFF.

J is TRBJ2-1 and V is TRBV10-3, with 9 bases matching TRBD2. V lost 7 bases to trimming and J lost 10 bases; unmatched junction nucleotides: 11. Germline assignment: CDR1 ENHRY and CDR2 SYGVKD. The CDR3 sequence is 14 residues long. CDR3 residues: CAIKAASGEREQFF. Here the CDR3 DNA reads TGTGCCATCAAAGCCGCTAGCGGGGAAAGGGAGCAGTTCTTC.

The chain links TRBV9 to TRBJ2-2, with D perhaps matching TRBD2 (6 bases). V lost 4 bases to trimming and J lost 0 bases, with 13 bases between them. Germline lookup yields CDR1 SGDLS and CDR2 YYNGEE. There are 16 residues in the CDR3. The CDR3 DNA reads as TGTGCCAGCAGCCCCTGGGGGGAGTCGAACACCGGGGAGCTGTTTTTT. This gives the protein CASSPWGESNTGELFF. Based on the CDR3 plus reference TRBV9 and TRBJ2-2, the full variable domain is DSGVTQTPKHLITATGQRVTLRCSPRSGDLSVYWYQQSLDQGLQFLIQYYNGEERAKGNILERFSAQQFPDLHSELNLSSLELGDSALYFCASSPWGESNTGELFFGEGSRLTVL.